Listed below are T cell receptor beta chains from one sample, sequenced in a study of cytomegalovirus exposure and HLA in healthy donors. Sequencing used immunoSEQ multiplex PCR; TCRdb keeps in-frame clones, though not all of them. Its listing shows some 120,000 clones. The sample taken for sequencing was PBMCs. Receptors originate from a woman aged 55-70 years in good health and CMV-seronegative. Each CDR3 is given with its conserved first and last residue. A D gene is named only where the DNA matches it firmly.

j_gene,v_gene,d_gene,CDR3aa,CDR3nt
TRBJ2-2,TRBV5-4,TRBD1,CASSPDRGNTGELFF,TGTGCCAGCAGCCCTGACAGGGGGAACACCGGGGAGCTGTTTTTT
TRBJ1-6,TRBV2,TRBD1,CASAGRGQGASPLHF,TGTGCCAGCGCTGGCCGGGGACAGGGGGCTTCACCCCTCCACTTT
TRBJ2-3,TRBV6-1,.,CASSEFGRTPSTDTQYF,TGTGCCAGCAGTGAATTTGGCCGAACCCCTAGCACAGATACGCAGTATTTT
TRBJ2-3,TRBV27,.,CASSPWASGTDTQYF,TGTGCCAGCAGCCCCTGGGCTAGCGGCACAGATACGCAGTATTTT
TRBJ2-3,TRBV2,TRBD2,CASRGLAGFTDTQYF,TGTGCCAGCCGGGGACTAGCGGGATTCACAGATACGCAGTATTTT
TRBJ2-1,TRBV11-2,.,CASSLDRVHNEQFF,TGTGCCAGCAGCTTAGACAGGGTCCACAATGAGCAGTTCTTC
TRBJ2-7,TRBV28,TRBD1,CASSRTGGSYEQYF,TGTGCCAGCAGCCGGACAGGGGGAAGTTACGAGCAGTACTTC
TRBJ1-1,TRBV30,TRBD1,CAWSARGRTEAFF,TGTGCCTGGAGTGCCAGGGGGCGGACTGAAGCTTTCTTT
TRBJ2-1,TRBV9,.,CASSVSQGIYNEQFF,TGTGCCAGCAGCGTCAGCCAGGGTATATACAATGAGCAGTTCTTC
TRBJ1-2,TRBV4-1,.,CASRGGGGNYGYTF,TGCGCCAGCAGGGGAGGGGGGGGGAACTATGGCTACACCTTC
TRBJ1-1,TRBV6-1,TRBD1,CASSENPTGGSEAFF,TGTGCCAGCAGTGAAAACCCGACAGGGGGCTCTGAAGCTTTCTTT
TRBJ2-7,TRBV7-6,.,CASSSHPPGGLGSYEQYF,TGTGCCAGCAGCTCCCACCCTCCAGGTGGGCTGGGCTCCTACGAGCAGTACTTC
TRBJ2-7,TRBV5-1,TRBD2,CASSSLSGGGSYEQYF,TGCGCCAGCAGTTCTTTAAGCGGGGGCGGCTCCTACGAGCAGTACTTC
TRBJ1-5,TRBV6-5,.,CASRDSLNQPQHF,TGTGCCAGCAGAGACAGTCTTAATCAGCCCCAGCATTTT
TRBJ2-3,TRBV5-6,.,CASSLGVSTDTQYF,TGTGCCAGCAGCTTGGGTGTATCCACAGATACGCAGTATTTT
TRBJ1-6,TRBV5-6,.,CASSFDSYYNSPLHF,TGTGCCAGCAGCTTTGACAGCTACTATAATTCACCCCTCCACTTT
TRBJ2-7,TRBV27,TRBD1,CASSLQGLTYEQYF,TGTGCCAGCAGTCTACAGGGGCTTACTTACGAGCAGTACTTC